This TCR beta chain was captured by sequencing in a study of brain T cells in children with intractable seizures. Described time point: blood from clinic visit 5 months post-surgery; TSC patient then seizure free. Sequencing was limited to surgery cases with top T cell transcript signatures in brain tissue. The junction had 3 bases not matched to a gene; V was cut back by 1 base and J by 2 bases. CDR3 length: 15 residues. Germline-derived CDR1 and CDR2 are LGHDT and YNNKEL (reference sequence). Produced via immunoSEQ multiplex PCR; TCRdb's table is partial and in-frame only. The sample lists approximately 330,000 clones, nearly 95% seen once, with roughly 6% in the top ten. Findings and limits, study-wide: Only CDR3 sequence similarity suggested viral specificity, without known HCMV serostatus. Absence of clones before surgery may stem from lower sequencing depth.

For this clone: Its antigen is unidentified.

The TCR comes from a boy in the first two years of life with tuberous sclerosis and intractable seizures. The chain has TRBV3-1 (or the pseudogene TRBV3-2) and TRBJ2-7, with 9 bases fitting TRBD2. Sequences were derived from peripheral blood, sampled 4 to 5 months after surgery. CDR3 bases: TGTGCCAGCAGCCAAGGGATAGCGGGGGCCTACGAGCAGTACTTC. Its protein is CASSQGIAGAYEQYF.